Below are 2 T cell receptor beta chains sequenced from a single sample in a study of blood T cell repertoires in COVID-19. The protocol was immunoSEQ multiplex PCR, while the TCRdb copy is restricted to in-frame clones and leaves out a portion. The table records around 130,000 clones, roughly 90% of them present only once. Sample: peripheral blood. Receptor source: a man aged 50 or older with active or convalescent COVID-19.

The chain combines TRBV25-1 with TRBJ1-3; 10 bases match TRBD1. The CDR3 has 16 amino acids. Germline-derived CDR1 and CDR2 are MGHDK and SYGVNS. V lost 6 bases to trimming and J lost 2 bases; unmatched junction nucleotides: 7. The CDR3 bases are TGTGCCAGCAGGGACTCCGGGACAGGGGCTGGAAACACCATATATTTT. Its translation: CASRDSGTGAGNTIYF.

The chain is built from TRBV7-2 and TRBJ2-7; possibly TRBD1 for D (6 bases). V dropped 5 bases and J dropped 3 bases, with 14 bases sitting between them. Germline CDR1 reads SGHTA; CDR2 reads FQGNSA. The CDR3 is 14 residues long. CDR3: CASSTDRFDYEQYF. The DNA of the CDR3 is TGTGCCAGCAGCACCGACAGGTTTGACTACGAGCAGTACTTC.